This TCR beta chain was recovered during a study of cytomegalovirus exposure and HLA in healthy donors. The PCR made use of 60 Vbeta and 13 Jbeta primers. Method: immunoSEQ multiplex PCR; TCRdb's copy keeps in-frame clones and lacks some. The profile shows about 94,000 clones, approximately 76% of them singletons. The CDR3 runs 13 residues. CDR1 and CDR2 from the germline V gene are SEHNR and FQNEAQ (reference sequence). The junction had 2 bases not matched to a gene; V was cut back by 4 bases and J by 5 bases. The TCR comes from a man aged 35 to 55 in good health and CMV-seropositive. The chain employs TRBV7-9 and TRBJ2-7; TRBD1 matches 10 bases. Sequencing input: PBMCs. The CDR3 loop reads CASSWTGGNEQYF. The CDR3 coding sequence is TGTGCCAGCAGCTGGACAGGGGGGAACGAGCAGTACTTC.